This TCR beta chain was sequenced for a study of T-cell memory formation after mild COVID-19. There are a few counts of this clonotype. Its antigen is still unknown. V lost 7 bases, J lost 2 bases, and 5 bases stayed unmatched. Germline loops: CDR1 KGHDR, CDR2 SFDVKD. CDR3 size: 15 residues. Study-wide findings and caveats: While clones contracting from day 15 to 85 were balanced between CD4 and CD8, later expanders leaned CD4+. The pre-infection memory compartment contained some responding clones, suggesting cross-reactive memory joined. Of the contracting clones, CD4+ ones lay mainly in CM and EM, and CD8+ ones in EMRA.

TCRdb recomputed calls from the 5' RACE reads with MiXCR, one row per CDR3 protein. The sample has fewer than 250,000 distinct CDR3 sequences; about 18% are singletons. The receptor's source is an adult woman who had mild COVID-19 (a few samples of this study predate the infection). Cell type and time point are not known. J is TRBJ2-1 and V is TRBV24-1; TRBD2 matches at 9 bases. Sample: PBMCs or a T cell subset sorted from them (not recorded which). The CDR3 bases are TGTGCCACCAGCCATAGCGGGAGAGCCTACAATGAGCAGTTCTTC. Translated, it gives CATSHSGRAYNEQFF.